This T cell receptor beta chain came from a study of T cells in narcolepsy. This clone has a handful of counts. CDR3 length: 17 amino acids. Sequencing used immunoSEQ multiplex PCR; TCRdb keeps in-frame clones, though not all of them. The sample lists around 30,000 clones; roughly 86% were seen once. This sequence was found in a human donor in good health. V usage is TRBV21-1 and J usage is TRBJ2-7. TRBV21-1 is a recognized pseudogene. Sequencing was performed on memory (CD45RA-) CD4+ T cells from blood. As DNA, the CDR3 is TGTGCCAGCAGCAAAGGAGAGTATCGCGGACCCGGCTACGAGCAGTACTTC. Translated, it gives CASSKGEYRGPGYEQYF.